These 27 T cell receptor beta chains were sequenced from one sample in a study of blood T cell repertoires in COVID-19. The table came from immunoSEQ multiplex PCR; TCRdb's copy has only in-frame clones and leaves some out. In the table there are around 160,000 clones, roughly 79% of which are singletons. The sample comprised peripheral blood. All receptors come from a human donor with acute or convalescent COVID-19. The donor label of this sample is uncertain.

The V call is TRBV2, the J call TRBJ1-2; weak D call: TRBD1 (5 bases). Germline assignment: CDR1 SNHLY and CDR2 FYNNEI. The V end was cut by 3 bases, the J end by 7 bases, with 12 bases between. This CDR3 contains 13 residues. The CDR3 nucleotides read TGTGCCAGCAGTGAGGGCAGGGTGCCTGGCTACACCTTC. Protein product: CASSEGRVPGYTF.

The chain joins TRBV18 to TRBJ2-2; TRBD2 aligns across 7 bases. CDR3 size: 16 residues. With 0 bases clipped from V and 3 bases from J, the junction kept 4 bases outside the gene matches. Germline V gene sequence: CDR1 KGHSH, CDR2 LQKENI. The CDR3 DNA reads TGTGCCAGCTCACCACCGGGAGGGCGCGACACCGGGGAGCTGTTTTTT. Protein product: CASSPPGGRDTGELFF.

The rearrangement joins TRBV7-9 to TRBJ1-2; 7 nucleotides align to TRBD1. The V and J ends lost 3 bases and 6 bases, in that order; junction bases with no gene match: 10. Germline V CDR1 and CDR2: SEHNR, FQNEAQ (reference sequence). This CDR3 spans 15 amino acids. The CDR3 sequence: CASSFHRGDGDGYTF. The CDR3 nucleotides read TGTGCCAGCAGCTTCCACAGGGGCGATGGGGATGGCTACACCTTC.

This clone came up a few times. The chain is built from TRBV20-1 and TRBJ2-7; D call uncertain. The length of the CDR3 is 11 residues. Germline V gene lookup returns CDR1 DFQATT and CDR2 SNEGSKA (reference sequence). V dropped 3 bases and J dropped 4 bases, with 7 bases sitting between them. Written as DNA, the CDR3 is TGCAGTGCTAGTACCGGGTACGAGCAGTACGTC. It codes for CSASTGYEQYV.

The chain's CDR3 is CASSEYGLRAFF. Here the CDR3 DNA reads TGTGCCAGCAGTGAATACGGTTTGCGGGCTTTCTTT. The rearrangement uses TRBV6-1 and TRBJ1-1; D ambiguous. Trimming removed 2 bases from V and 11 bases from J, with 12 bases in between. This CDR3 has 12 residues. Germline-derived CDR1 and CDR2 are MNHNS and SASEGT.

Turning to this clone: The germline gene is not matched at one end of the junction; a read error may be the cause. This chain joins TRBV30 and TRBJ2-1, with D hard to call. The CDR3 covers 12 residues. Germline assignment: CDR1 GTSNPN and CDR2 SVGIG (reference sequence). The CDR3 spells CAWSVRSSPGIF. CDR3 bases: TGTGCCTGGAGTGTACGGTCTAGTCCGGGTATCTTC.

V is TRBV9 and J is TRBJ2-5; 10 bases match TRBD1. The CDR3 runs to 15 residues. Unmatched junction bases numbered 7, after V lost 3 bases and J lost 5 bases. The germline CDR1 and CDR2 sequences are SGDLS and YYNGEE. The CDR3 here is CASSAGTGARETQYF. CDR3 nucleotides: TGTGCCAGCAGCGCCGGGACAGGGGCGCGGGAGACCCAGTACTTC.

This sequence joins TRBV19 and TRBJ2-2; 11 bases map to TRBD2. CDR1 is LNHDA and CDR2 is SQIVND in the germline V gene (reference sequence). Unmatched junction bases numbered 9, after V lost 1 base and J lost 5 bases. The CDR3 totals 18 residues. CDR3 coding DNA: TGTGCCAGTAGTATAGCTTCAACTAGCGGGGGCCCAACCGGGGAGCTGTTTTTT. Its translation: CASSIASTSGGPTGELFF. The whole variable domain, remainder taken from reference TRBV19 and TRBJ2-2, is DGGITQSPKYLFRKEGQNVTLSCEQNLNHDAMYWYRQDPGQGLRLIYYSQIVNDFQKGDIAEGYSVSREKKESFPLTVTSAQKNPTAFYLCASSIASTSGGPTGELFFGEGSRLTVL.

V is TRBV2 and J is TRBJ2-7; TRBD1 matches at 8 bases. The CDR3 totals 14 residues. J gave up 5 bases and V 3 bases, and 6 bases lay outside the gene matches. The germline CDR1 and CDR2 sequences are SNHLY and FYNNEI. DNA for the CDR3: TGTGCCAGCAGTGAGGGACAGGACGTGGACGAGCAGTACTTC. Its translation: CASSEGQDVDEQYF.

CDR3 sequence (DNA): TGTGCCAGTACCCTTAGCGGGGGAAGGAGTGGCTACACCTTC. The encoded protein is CASTLSGGRSGYTF. The rearrangement uses TRBV19 and TRBJ1-2; perhaps TRBD1 as D (5 bases). The CDR3 loop spans 14 amino acids. V dropped 7 bases and J dropped 7 bases, with 19 bases sitting between them. Looked up from germline, CDR1 is LNHDA and CDR2 is SQIVND (reference sequence).

The chain carries TRBV5-1 and TRBJ2-1; tentative D call: TRBD1 (6 bases). V lost 2 bases and J lost 14, with 14 bases in between. Per the germline V gene, CDR1 is SGHRS and CDR2 is YFSETQ. The length of the CDR3 is 12 residues. CDR3 loop: CASSLSGTKEFF. Written as DNA, the CDR3 is TGCGCCAGCAGCTTATCCGGGACAAAGGAGTTCTTC.

The chain couples TRBV19 to TRBJ1-3; the D is unclear. The CDR3 has 14 residues. Between the trimmed V and J ends, which lost 4 bases and 0 bases, there was a span of 7 bases. Germline lookup yields CDR1 LNHDA and CDR2 SQIVND (reference sequence). In DNA, the CDR3 is TGTGCCAGTAGTAGGCTCTCCTCTGGAAACACCATATATTTT. Translating gives CASSRLSSGNTIYF.

The chain has TRBV5-1 and TRBJ1-1; tentatively, D is TRBD1 (5 bases). The CDR3 covers 15 residues. Germline CDR1 and CDR2: SGHRS and YFSETQ. The ends were cut back, 4 bases at V and 1 base at J, with 14 bases in the middle. The CDR3: CASSGAGGWNTEAFF. In DNA, the CDR3 is TGCGCCAGCAGCGGGGCGGGGGGATGGAACACTGAAGCTTTCTTT.

This CDR3 is CTVPGAGNNYGYTF. The CDR3 DNA is TGCACGGTCCCCGGCGCAGGGAATAACTATGGCTACACCTTC. This rearrangement joins TRBV29-1 to TRBJ1-2; tentative D call: TRBD1 (5 bases). This CDR3 has 14 residues. Germline values: CDR1 SQVTM, CDR2 ANQGSEA.

The chain employs TRBV2 and TRBJ1-5; a weak D match, TRBD1 (6 bases). The CDR3 length is 14 residues. CDR1 is SNHLY and CDR2 is FYNNEI in the germline V gene. The V end was cut by 6 bases, the J end by 4 bases, with 13 bases between. As DNA, the CDR3 is TGTGCCAGCAGCGGGACAACTCCTAATCAGCCCCAGCATTTT. It encodes CASSGTTPNQPQHF.

The J gene is TRBJ2-1, the V gene TRBV5-1, with no clear D. V lost 4 bases and J lost 4, with 12 bases in between. CDR3 length: 14 amino acids. Germline values: CDR1 SGHRS, CDR2 YFSETQ. Here the CDR3 DNA reads TGCGCCAGCAGCGCGGCCGCGATTTACAATGAGCAGTTCTTC. Amino acid sequence: CASSAAAIYNEQFF. Full variable domain (missing parts from reference TRBV5-1 and TRBJ2-1): KAGVTQTPRYLIKTRGQQVTLSCSPISGHRSVSWYQQTPGQGLQFLFEYFSETQRNKGNFPGRFSGRQFSNSRSEMNVSTLELGDSALYLCASSAAAIYNEQFFGPGTRLTVL.

The CDR3 loop reads CASSGGNGYTF. The CDR3 coding sequence is TGTGCCAGCAGTGGAGGGAATGGCTACACCTTC. This chain uses TRBV2 with TRBJ1-2, with D unclear. This CDR3 spans 11 amino acids. Per germline, CDR1 SNHLY and CDR2 FYNNEI. V was pared by 4 bases and J by 6 bases, with 6 bases between.

This clone occurred a few times. The chain joins TRBV14 to TRBJ1-1, with D unclear. CDR1 and CDR2 (germline): SGHDN, FVKESK. This CDR3 spans 13 amino acids. As DNA, the CDR3 is TGTGAGAGGCCAGATCCCATGAACACTGAAGCTTTCTTT. It encodes CERPDPMNTEAFF.

This clone was seen a handful of times. The chain employs TRBV6-5 and TRBJ2-7, with 10 positions matching TRBD2. The CDR3 extends over 14 amino acids. The junction had 4 bases not matched to a gene; V was cut back by 5 bases and J by 3 bases. CDR1 and CDR2 (germline): MNHEY, SVGAGI. CDR3 coding DNA: TGTGCCAGCAGTCCTAGCGGGGGAAACTACGAGCAGTACTTC. This encodes CASSPSGGNYEQYF.

The chain is built from TRBV3-1 (or the pseudogene TRBV3-2) and TRBJ1-5, with 9 positions matching TRBD1. Germline V gene sequence: CDR1 LGHDT, CDR2 YNNKEL (reference sequence). The V and J ends lost 2 bases and 7 bases, in that order; junction bases with no gene match: 12. There are 17 residues in the CDR3. DNA for the CDR3: TGTGCCAGCAGCCAATTTCCACAGGGGGCTAGAGGACAGCCCCAGCATTTT. Amino acid sequence: CASSQFPQGARGQPQHF.

The genes are TRBV6-5 and TRBJ2-1, with D unresolved. This CDR3 has 14 residues. The germline CDR1 and CDR2 sequences are MNHEY and SVGAGI. V gave up 4 bases and J gave up 0 bases, with 7 bases separating them. CDR3 sequence reads: CASSSQSSYNEQFF. CDR3 nucleotide sequence: TGTGCCAGCAGTTCACAGAGCTCCTACAATGAGCAGTTCTTC.

This chain links TRBV13 with TRBJ1-1, with TRBD1 identical over 8 bases. The CDR3 totals 14 residues. Germline-derived CDR1 and CDR2 are PRHDT and FYEKMQ (reference sequence). The ends lost 5 bases at V and 6 bases at J; junction bases unmatched: 8. Written as DNA, the CDR3 is TGTGCCAGCAGCCACGGACAGGGATACGCTGAAGCTTTCTTT. Residues: CASSHGQGYAEAFF.

V is TRBV30 and J is TRBJ1-6; TRBD1 matches at 7 bases. The germline gives CDR1 GTSNPN, CDR2 SVGIG (reference sequence). This CDR3 has 15 amino acids. With 2 bases clipped from V and 7 bases from J, the junction kept 8 bases outside the gene matches. CDR3 sequence reads: CAWSPPGQSNSPLHF. The CDR3 DNA sequence: TGTGCCTGGAGTCCTCCGGGACAGTCAAATTCACCCCTCCACTTT.

The chain carries TRBV2 and TRBJ1-3, with D hard to call. The V and J ends lost 5 bases and 0 bases respectively, with 5 bases between them. The CDR3 is made up of 13 amino acids. Germline lookup yields CDR1 SNHLY and CDR2 FYNNEI. The CDR3 region has the DNA TGTGCCAGCAGTTCCCTCTCTGGAAACACCATATATTTT. Residues: CASSSLSGNTIYF.

The V gene is TRBV7-9, the J gene TRBJ2-3; 8 bases match TRBD2. With V trimmed by 7 bases and J by 1 base, 4 bases remained unmatched. The CDR3 runs 14 residues. Germline V gene lookup returns CDR1 SEHNR and CDR2 FQNEAQ (reference sequence). The CDR3 loop reads CASTLSGGTDTQYF. The DNA of the CDR3 is TGTGCCAGCACCCTTAGCGGGGGCACAGATACGCAGTATTTT.

The chain has TRBV2 and TRBJ1-5; 11 bases fit TRBD1. This CDR3 is built from 14 residues. V shed 6 bases, J shed 4 bases, and the junction held 2 bases outside the gene matches. Germline V gene lookup returns CDR1 SNHLY and CDR2 FYNNEI. CDR3 coding DNA: TGTGCCAGCAGGAGGGACAGGGGGAATCAGCCCCAGCATTTT. Its protein product is CASRRDRGNQPQHF.

V and J are TRBV29-1 and TRBJ2-1, with D unresolved. The V end lost 6 bases, the J end lost 3 bases, and 12 bases lay between the germline ends. This CDR3 region has 13 residues. Germline loops: CDR1 SQVTM, CDR2 ANQGSEA. The CDR3 loop is CSVPISSYNEQFF. In nucleotides, the CDR3 is TGCAGCGTACCCATTTCCAGCTACAATGAGCAGTTCTTC.